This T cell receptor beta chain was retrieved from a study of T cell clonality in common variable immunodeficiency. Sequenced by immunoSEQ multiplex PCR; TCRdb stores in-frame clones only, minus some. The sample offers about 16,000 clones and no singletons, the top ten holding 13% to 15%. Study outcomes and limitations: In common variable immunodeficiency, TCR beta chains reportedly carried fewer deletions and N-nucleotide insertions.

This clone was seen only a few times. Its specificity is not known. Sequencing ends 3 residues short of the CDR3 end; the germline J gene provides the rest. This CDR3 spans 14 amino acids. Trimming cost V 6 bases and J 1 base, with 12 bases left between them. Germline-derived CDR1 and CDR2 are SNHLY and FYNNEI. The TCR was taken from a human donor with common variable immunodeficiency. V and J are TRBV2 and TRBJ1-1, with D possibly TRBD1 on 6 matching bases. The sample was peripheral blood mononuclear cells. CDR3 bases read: TGTGCCAGCAGAGGACAGATAACGAACACTGAA. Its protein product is CASRGQITNTE. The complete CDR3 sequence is CASRGQITNTEAFF. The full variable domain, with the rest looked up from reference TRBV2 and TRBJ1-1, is EPEVTQTPSHQVTQMGQEVILRCVPISNHLYFYWYRQILGQKVEFLVSFYNNEISEKSEIFDDQFSVERPDGSNFTLKIRSTKLEDSAMYFCASRGQITNTEAFFGQGTRLTVV.